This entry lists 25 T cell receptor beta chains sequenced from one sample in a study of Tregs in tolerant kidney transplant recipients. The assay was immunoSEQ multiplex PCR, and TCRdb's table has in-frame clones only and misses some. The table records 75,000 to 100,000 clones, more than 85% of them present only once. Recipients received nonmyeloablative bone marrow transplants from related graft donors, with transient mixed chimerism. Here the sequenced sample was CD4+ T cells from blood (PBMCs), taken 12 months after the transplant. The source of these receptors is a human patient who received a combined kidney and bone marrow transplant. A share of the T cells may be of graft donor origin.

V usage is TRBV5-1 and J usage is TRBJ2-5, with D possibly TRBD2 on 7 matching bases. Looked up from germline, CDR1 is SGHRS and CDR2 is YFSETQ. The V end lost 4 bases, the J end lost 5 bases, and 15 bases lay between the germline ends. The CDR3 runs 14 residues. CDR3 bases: TGCGCCAGCAGCACGAGGGGGGGCCGGGAGACCCAGTACTTC. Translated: CASSTRGGRETQYF. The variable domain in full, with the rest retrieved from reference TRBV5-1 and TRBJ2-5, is KAGVTQTPRYLIKTRGQQVTLSCSPISGHRSVSWYQQTPGQGLQFLFEYFSETQRNKGNFPGRFSGRQFSNSRSEMNVSTLELGDSALYLCASSTRGGRETQYFGPGTRLLVL.

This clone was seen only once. This CDR3 reads CASRAGGKRETQYF. DNA for the CDR3: TGTGCCAGCAGAGCAGGGGGGAAGCGAGAGACCCAGTACTTC. The V gene is TRBV11-3, the J gene TRBJ2-5, with D maybe TRBD1 (7 bases). The CDR3 length is 14 residues. The V and J ends lost 6 bases and 4 bases respectively, with 15 bases between them. Germline CDR1 is SGHNT and CDR2 is YENEEA.

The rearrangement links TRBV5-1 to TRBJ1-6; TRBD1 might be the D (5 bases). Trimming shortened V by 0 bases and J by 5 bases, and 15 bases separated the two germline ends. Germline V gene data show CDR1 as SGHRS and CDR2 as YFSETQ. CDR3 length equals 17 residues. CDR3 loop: CASSLAFQGLDNSPLHF. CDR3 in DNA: TGCGCCAGCAGCTTGGCCTTTCAGGGACTCGATAATTCACCCCTCCACTTT. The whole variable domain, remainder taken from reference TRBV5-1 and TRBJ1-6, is KAGVTQTPRYLIKTRGQQVTLSCSPISGHRSVSWYQQTPGQGLQFLFEYFSETQRNKGNFPGRFSGRQFSNSRSEMNVSTLELGDSALYLCASSLAFQGLDNSPLHFGNGTRLTVT.

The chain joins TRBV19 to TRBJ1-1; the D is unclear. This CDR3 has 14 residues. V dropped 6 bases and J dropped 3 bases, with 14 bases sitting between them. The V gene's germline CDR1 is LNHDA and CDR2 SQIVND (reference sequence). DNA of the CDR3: TGTGCCAGTAGAGAGGGCGGCGGATACACTGAAGCTTTCTTT. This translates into CASREGGGYTEAFF.

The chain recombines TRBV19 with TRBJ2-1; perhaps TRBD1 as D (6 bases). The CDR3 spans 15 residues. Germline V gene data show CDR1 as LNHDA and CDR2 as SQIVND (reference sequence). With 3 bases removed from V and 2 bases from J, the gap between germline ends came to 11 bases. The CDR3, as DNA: TGTGCCAGTAGTATCCAGGGGTGGGCCTACAATGAGCAGTTCTTC. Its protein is CASSIQGWAYNEQFF.

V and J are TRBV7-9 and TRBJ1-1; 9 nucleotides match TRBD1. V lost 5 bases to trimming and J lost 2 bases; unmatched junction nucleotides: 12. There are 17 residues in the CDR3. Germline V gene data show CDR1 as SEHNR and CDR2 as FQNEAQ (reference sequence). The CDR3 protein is CASSQNSGQGINTEAFF. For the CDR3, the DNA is TGTGCCAGCAGCCAGAATTCGGGACAGGGCATAAACACTGAAGCTTTCTTT.

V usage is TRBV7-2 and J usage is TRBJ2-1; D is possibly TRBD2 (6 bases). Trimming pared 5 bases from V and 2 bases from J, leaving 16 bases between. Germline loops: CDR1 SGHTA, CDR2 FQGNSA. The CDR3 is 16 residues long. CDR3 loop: CASSPYRSGPYNEQFF. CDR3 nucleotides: TGTGCCAGCAGCCCTTATCGAAGCGGGCCCTACAATGAGCAGTTCTTC.

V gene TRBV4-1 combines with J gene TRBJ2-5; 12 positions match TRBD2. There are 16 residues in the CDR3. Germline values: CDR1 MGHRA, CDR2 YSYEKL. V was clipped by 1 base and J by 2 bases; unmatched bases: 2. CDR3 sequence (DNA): TGCGCCAGCAGCCAAGCTAGCGGGGGGGGACAAGAGACCCAGTACTTC. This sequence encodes CASSQASGGGQETQYF.

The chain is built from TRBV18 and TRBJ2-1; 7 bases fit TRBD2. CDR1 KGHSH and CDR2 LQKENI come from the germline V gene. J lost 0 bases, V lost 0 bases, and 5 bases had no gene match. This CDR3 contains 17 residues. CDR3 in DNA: TGTGCCAGCTCACCACCGCTGCGGGGGAGCTCCTACAATGAGCAGTTCTTC. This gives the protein CASSPPLRGSSYNEQFF.

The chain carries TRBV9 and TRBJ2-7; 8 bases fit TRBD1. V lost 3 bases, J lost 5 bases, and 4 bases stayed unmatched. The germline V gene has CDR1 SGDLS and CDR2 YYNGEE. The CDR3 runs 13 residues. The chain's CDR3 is CASSGDRLNEQYF. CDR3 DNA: TGTGCCAGCAGCGGGGACAGGCTGAACGAGCAGTACTTC.

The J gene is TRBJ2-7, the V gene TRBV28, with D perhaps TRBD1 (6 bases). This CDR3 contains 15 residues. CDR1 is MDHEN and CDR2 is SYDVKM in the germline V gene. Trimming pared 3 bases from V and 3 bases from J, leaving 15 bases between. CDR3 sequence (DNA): TGTGCCAGCAGTTTCCGAGGGGCAGGGGTCTACGAGCAGTACTTC. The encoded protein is CASSFRGAGVYEQYF.

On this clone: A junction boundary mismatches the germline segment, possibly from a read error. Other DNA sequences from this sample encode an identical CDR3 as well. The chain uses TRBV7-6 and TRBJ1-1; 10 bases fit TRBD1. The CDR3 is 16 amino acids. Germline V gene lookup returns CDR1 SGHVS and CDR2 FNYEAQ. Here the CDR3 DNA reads TGTGCCAGCAGCTCGGGACAGGGGAATTTGTACACCGAAGCTTTCTTT. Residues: CASSSGQGNLYTEAFF.

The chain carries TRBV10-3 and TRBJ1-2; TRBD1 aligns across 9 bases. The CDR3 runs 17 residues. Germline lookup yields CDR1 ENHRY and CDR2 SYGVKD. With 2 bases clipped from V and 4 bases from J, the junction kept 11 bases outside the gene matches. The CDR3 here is CAISEAETGGRIYGYTF. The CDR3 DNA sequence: TGTGCCATCAGTGAGGCCGAGACAGGGGGTCGGATCTATGGCTACACCTTC.

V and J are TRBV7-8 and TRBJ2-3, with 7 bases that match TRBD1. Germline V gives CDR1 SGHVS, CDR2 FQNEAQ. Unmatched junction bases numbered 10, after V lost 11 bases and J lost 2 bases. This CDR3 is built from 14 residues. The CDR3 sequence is CACRGGVHTDTQYF. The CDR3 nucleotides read TGTGCCTGCCGAGGGGGCGTCCACACAGATACGCAGTATTTT.

Written as DNA, the CDR3 is TGTGCCAGCAGCTTAAGCGGGGATCCGCTGGGTAGCCCCCAGCATTTT. It codes for CASSLSGDPLGSPQHF. The rearrangement uses TRBV5-5 and TRBJ1-5; D is ambiguous. The CDR3 runs 16 residues. Trimming took off 2 bases at V and 10 bases at J, with 22 bases between the two ends. The germline CDR1 and CDR2 sequences are SGHKS and YYEKEE (reference sequence). The full variable domain, rest sourced from reference TRBV5-5 and TRBJ1-5, is DAGVTQSPTHLIKTRGQQVTLRCSPISGHKSVSWYQQVLGQGPQFIFQYYEKEERGRGNFPDRFSARQFPNYSSELNVNALLLGDSALYLCASSLSGDPLGSPQHFGDGTRLSIL.

CDR3 protein: CASSYSTGSASGEQYF. The DNA for the CDR3 is TGTGCCAGCAGTTACTCGACAGGTAGTGCATCGGGAGAGCAGTACTTC. The chain joins TRBV6-5 to TRBJ2-7; a weak D match, TRBD1 (6 bases). Trimming removed 0 bases at V and 7 bases at J, with 19 bases between. The length of the CDR3 is 16 residues. Germline V gene lookup returns CDR1 MNHEY and CDR2 SVGAGI.

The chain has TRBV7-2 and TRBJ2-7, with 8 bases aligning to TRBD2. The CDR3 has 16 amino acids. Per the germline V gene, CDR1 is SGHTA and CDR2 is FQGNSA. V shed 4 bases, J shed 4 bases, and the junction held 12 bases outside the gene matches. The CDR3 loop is CASSSPFGGVGYEQYF. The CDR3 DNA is TGTGCCAGCAGCTCACCATTCGGGGGGGTAGGTTACGAGCAGTACTTC.

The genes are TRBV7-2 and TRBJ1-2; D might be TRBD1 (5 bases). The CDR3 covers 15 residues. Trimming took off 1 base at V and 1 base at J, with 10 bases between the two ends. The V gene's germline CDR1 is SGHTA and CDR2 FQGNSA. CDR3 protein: CASSLVRQSNYGYTF. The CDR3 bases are TGTGCCAGCAGCTTAGTGAGACAGAGTAACTATGGCTACACCTTC.

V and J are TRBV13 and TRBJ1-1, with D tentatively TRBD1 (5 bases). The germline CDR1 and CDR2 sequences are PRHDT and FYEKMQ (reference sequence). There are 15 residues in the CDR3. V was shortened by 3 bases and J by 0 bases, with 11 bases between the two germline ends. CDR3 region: CASSFGDSLNTEAFF. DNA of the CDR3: TGTGCCAGCAGCTTTGGGGACTCCTTGAACACTGAAGCTTTCTTT. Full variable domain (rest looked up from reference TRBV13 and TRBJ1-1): AAGVIQSPRHLIKEKRETATLKCYPIPRHDTVYWYQQGPGQDPQFLISFYEKMQSDKGSIPDRFSAQQFSDYHSELNMSSLELGDSALYFCASSFGDSLNTEAFFGQGTRLTVV.

The CDR3 protein is CASSHTRQGGTDTQYF. Written as DNA, the CDR3 is TGCGCCAGCAGCCACACCCGACAGGGCGGAACAGATACGCAGTATTTT. The chain employs TRBV5-1 and TRBJ2-3, with 7 nucleotides matching TRBD1. The length of the CDR3 is 16 residues. Germline lookup yields CDR1 SGHRS and CDR2 YFSETQ. The trim removed 4 bases at V and 3 bases at J, leaving 11 bases unmatched.

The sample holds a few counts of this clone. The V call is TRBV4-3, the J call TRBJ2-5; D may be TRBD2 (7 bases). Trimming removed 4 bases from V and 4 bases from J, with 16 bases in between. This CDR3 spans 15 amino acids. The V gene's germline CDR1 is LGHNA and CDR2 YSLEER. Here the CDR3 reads CASSRGGAGSETQYF. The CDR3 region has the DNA TGCGCCAGCAGCCGGGGGGGGGCAGGGTCAGAGACCCAGTACTTC.

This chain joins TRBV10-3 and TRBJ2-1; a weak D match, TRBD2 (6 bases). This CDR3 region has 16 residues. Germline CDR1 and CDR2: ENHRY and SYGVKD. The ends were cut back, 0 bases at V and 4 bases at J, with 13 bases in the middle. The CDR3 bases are TGTGCCATCAGTGAGTCTCCGGGGGATATATACAATGAGCAGTTCTTC. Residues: CAISESPGDIYNEQFF.

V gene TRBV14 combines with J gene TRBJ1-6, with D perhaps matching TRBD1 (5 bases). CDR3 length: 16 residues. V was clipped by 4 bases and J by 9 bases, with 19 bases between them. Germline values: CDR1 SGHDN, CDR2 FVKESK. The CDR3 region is CASSLISGTGGSPLHF. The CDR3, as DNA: TGTGCCAGCAGCCTCATTTCCGGGACGGGGGGTTCACCCCTCCACTTT.

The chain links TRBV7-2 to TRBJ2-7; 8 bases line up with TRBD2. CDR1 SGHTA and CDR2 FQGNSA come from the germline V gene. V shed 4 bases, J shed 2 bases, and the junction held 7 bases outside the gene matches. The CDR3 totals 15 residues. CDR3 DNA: TGTGCCAGCAGCTCGACTCCGGGACTAGCCTACGAGCAGTACTTC. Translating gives CASSSTPGLAYEQYF.

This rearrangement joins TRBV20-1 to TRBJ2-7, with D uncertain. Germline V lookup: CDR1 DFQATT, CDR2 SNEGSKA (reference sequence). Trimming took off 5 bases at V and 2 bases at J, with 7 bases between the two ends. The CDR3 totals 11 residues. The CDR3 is CSAVDTYEQYF. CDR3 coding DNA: TGCAGTGCTGTCGACACCTACGAGCAGTACTTC.